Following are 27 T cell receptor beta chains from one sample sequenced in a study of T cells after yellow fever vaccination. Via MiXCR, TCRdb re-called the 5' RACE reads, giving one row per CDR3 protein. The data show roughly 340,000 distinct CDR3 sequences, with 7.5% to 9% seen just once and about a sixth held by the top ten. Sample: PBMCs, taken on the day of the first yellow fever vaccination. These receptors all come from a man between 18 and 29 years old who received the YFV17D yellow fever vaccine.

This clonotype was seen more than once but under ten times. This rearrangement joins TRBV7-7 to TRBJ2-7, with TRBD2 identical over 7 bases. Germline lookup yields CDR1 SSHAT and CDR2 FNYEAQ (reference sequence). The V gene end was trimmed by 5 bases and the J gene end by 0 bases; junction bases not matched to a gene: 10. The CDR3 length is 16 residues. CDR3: CASSPLGGGISYEQYF. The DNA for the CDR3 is TGTGCCAGCAGCCCCCTGGGGGGGGGAATCTCCTACGAGCAGTACTTC.

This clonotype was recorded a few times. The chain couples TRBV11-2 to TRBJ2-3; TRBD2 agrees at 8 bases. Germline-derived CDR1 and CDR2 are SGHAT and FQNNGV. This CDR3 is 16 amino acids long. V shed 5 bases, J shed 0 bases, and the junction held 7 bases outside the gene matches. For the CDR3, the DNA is TGTGCCAGCAGCGGCCGGGGGGGAACTAGCACAGATACGCAGTATTTT. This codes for CASSGRGGTSTDTQYF.

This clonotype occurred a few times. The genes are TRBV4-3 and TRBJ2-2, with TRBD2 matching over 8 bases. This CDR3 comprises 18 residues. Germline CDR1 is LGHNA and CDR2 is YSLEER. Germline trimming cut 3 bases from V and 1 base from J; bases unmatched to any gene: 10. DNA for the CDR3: TGCGCCAGCAGCCAGCCCTCTGAACTAGCGGAGAACACCGGGGAGCTGTTTTTT. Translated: CASSQPSELAENTGELFF.

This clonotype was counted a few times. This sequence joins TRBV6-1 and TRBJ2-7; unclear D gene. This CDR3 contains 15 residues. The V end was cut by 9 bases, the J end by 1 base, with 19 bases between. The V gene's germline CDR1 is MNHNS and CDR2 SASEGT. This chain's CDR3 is CARIAPPSRSYEQYV. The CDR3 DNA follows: TGTGCCAGGATCGCTCCACCGTCCCGTTCCTACGAGCAGTACGTC.

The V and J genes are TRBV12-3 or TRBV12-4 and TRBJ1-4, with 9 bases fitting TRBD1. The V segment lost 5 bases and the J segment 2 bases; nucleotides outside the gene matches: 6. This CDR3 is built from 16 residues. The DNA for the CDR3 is TGTGCCAGCAGTCCCCGACAGGGGGTTACTAATGAAAAACTGTTTTTT. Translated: CASSPRQGVTNEKLFF.

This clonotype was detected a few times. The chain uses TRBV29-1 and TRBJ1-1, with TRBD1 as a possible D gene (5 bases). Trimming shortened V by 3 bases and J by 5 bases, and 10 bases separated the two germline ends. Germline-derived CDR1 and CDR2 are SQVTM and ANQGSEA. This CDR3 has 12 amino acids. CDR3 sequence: CSVERPGTEAFF. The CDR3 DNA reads TGCAGCGTTGAGCGACCAGGGACTGAAGCTTTCTTT.

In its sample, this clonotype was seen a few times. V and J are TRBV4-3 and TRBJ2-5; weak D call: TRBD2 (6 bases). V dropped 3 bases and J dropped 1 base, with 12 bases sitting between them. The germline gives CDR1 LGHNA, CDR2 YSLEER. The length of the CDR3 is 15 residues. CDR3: CASSHLLASQETQYF. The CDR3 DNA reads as TGCGCCAGCAGCCACCTCCTAGCGTCCCAAGAGACCCAGTACTTC.

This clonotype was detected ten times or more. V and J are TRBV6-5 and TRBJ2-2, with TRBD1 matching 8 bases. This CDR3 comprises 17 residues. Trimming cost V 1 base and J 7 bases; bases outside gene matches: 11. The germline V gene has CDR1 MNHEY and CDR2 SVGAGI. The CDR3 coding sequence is TGTGCCAGCAGTTACTTGTGGGCAGGGGGCGAAGGCGGGGAGCTGTTTTTT. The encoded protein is CASSYLWAGGEGGELFF.

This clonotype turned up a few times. CDR3 sequence (DNA): TGTGCCTACGGTTTTGAGGCAGGGGGCAATTCACCCCTCCACTTT. It is translated as CAYGFEAGGNSPLHF. V and J are TRBV30 and TRBJ1-6, with 8 bases matching TRBD1. V dropped 7 bases and J dropped 7; count of bases not matched to a gene: 12. Germline loops: CDR1 GTSNPN, CDR2 SVGIG (reference sequence). The CDR3 length is 15 residues.

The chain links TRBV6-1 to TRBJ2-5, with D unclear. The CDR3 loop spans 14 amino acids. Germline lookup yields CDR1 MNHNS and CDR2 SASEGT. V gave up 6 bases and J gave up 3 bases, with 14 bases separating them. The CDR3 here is CASSPHNWEETQYF. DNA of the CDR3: TGTGCCAGCAGCCCTCATAACTGGGAAGAGACCCAGTACTTC.

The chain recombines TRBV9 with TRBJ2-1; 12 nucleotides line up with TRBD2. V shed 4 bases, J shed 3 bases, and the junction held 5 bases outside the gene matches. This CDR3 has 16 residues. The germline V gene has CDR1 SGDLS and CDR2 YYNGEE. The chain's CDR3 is CASSTTSGGNYNEQFF. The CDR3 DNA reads TGTGCCAGCAGCACCACTAGCGGGGGGAACTACAATGAGCAGTTCTTC.

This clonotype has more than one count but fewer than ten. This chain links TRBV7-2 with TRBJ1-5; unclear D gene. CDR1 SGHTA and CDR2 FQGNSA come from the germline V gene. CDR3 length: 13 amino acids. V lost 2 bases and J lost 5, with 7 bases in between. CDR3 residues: CASSLRGHQPQHF. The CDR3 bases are TGTGCCAGCAGCTTACGAGGCCATCAGCCCCAGCATTTT.

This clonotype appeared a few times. CDR3 coding DNA: TGTGCCAGCAGTTTATTACCAGGTCTCAGCACCATATATTTT. This translates into CASSLLPGLSTIYF. The chain couples TRBV27 to TRBJ1-3; no clear D gene. The CDR3 is 14 residues long. Trimming removed 1 base from V and 9 bases from J, with 13 bases in between. Germline V lookup: CDR1 MNHEY, CDR2 SMNVEV (reference sequence).

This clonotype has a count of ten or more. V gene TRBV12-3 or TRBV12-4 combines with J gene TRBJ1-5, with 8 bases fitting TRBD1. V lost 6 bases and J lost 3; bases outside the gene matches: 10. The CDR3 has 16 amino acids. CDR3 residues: CASSLDRVELNQPQHF. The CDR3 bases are TGTGCCAGCAGCCTGGACAGGGTAGAACTCAATCAGCCCCAGCATTTT.

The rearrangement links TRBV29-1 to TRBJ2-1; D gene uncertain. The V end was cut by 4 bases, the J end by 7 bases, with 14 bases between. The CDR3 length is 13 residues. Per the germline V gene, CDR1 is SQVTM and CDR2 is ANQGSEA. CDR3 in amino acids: CSVAPAAPNEQFF. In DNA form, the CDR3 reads TGCAGCGTTGCCCCGGCGGCACCAAATGAGCAGTTCTTC.

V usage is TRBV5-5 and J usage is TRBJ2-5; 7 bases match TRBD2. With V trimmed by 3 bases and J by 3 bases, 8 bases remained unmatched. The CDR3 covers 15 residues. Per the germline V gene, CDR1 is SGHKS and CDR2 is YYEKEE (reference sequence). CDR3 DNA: TGTGCCAGCAGCTCGTGGGGGGGTGCCAAAGAGACCCAGTACTTC. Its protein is CASSSWGGAKETQYF.

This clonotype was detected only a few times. CDR3 protein: CASSPTTGNTIYF. The CDR3 DNA reads TGTGCCAGCAGCCCTACGACTGGAAACACCATATATTTT. The chain joins TRBV7-2 to TRBJ1-3, with no clear D. The V and J ends lost 5 bases and 2 bases respectively, with 7 bases between them. The CDR3 extends over 13 amino acids. From germline, CDR1 is SGHTA and CDR2 FQGNSA.

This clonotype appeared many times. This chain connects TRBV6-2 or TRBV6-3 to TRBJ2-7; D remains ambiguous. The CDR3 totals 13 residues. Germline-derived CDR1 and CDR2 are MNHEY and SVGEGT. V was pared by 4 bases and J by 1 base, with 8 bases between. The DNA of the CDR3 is TGTGCCAGCAGTTCCCCTTGGTCCTACGAGCAGTACTTC. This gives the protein CASSSPWSYEQYF.

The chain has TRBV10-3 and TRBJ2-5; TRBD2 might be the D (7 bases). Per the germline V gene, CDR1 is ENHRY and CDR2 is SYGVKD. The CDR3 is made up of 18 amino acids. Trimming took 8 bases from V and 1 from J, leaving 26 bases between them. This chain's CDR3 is CAIERGGGPLTAQETQYF. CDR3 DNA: TGTGCCATCGAAAGGGGCGGGGGCCCACTAACCGCCCAAGAGACCCAGTACTTC.

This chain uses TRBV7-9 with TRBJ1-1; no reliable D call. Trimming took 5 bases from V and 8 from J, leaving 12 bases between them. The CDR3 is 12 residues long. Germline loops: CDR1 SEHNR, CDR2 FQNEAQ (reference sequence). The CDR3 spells CASSVGVGEAFF. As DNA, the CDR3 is TGTGCCAGCAGCGTAGGCGTCGGGGAAGCTTTCTTT.

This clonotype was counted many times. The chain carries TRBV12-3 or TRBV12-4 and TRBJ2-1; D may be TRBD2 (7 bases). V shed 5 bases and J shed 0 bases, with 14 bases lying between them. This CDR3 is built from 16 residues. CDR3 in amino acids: CASSPRGGGSYNEQFF. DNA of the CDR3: TGTGCCAGCAGTCCCCGAGGGGGGGGCTCCTACAATGAGCAGTTCTTC.

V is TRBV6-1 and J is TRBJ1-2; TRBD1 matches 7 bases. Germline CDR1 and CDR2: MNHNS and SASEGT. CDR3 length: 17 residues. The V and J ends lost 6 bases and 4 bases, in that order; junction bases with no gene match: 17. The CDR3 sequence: CASRSRRQGHIFYGYTF. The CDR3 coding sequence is TGTGCCAGCAGGTCCCGTCGACAGGGCCATATCTTCTATGGCTACACCTTC.

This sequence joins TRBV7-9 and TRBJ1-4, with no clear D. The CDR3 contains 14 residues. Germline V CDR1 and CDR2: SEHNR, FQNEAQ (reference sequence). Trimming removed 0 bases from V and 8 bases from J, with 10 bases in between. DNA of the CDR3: TGTGCCAGCAGCTTAGCGCATCGGGGAGAAAAACTGTTTTTT. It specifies CASSLAHRGEKLFF.

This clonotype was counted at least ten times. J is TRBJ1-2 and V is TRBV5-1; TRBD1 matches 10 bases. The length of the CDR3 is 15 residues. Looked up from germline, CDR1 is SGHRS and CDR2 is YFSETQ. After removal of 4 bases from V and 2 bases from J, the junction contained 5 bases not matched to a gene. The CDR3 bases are TGCGCCAGCAGCCGGCTGGGACAGGGGAACTATGGCTACACCTTC. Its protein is CASSRLGQGNYGYTF.

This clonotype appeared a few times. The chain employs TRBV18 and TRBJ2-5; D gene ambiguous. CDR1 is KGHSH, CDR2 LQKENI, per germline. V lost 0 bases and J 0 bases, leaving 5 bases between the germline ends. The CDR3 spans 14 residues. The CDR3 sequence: CASSPPPDQETQYF. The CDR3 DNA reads TGTGCCAGCTCACCACCCCCAGACCAAGAGACCCAGTACTTC.

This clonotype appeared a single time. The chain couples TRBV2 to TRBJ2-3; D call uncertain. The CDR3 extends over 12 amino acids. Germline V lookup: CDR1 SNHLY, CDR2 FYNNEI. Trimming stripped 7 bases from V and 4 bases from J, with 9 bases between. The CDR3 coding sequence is TGTGCCAGCACAATGGCTTCAGATACGCAGTATTTT. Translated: CASTMASDTQYF.

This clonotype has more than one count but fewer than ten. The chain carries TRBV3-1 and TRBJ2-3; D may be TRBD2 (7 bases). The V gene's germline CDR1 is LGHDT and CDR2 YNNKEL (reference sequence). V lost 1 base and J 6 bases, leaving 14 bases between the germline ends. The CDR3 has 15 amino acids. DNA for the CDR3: TGTGCCAGCAGCCAAGTGGCGGGGGCACCCGATACGCAGTATTTT. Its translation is CASSQVAGAPDTQYF.